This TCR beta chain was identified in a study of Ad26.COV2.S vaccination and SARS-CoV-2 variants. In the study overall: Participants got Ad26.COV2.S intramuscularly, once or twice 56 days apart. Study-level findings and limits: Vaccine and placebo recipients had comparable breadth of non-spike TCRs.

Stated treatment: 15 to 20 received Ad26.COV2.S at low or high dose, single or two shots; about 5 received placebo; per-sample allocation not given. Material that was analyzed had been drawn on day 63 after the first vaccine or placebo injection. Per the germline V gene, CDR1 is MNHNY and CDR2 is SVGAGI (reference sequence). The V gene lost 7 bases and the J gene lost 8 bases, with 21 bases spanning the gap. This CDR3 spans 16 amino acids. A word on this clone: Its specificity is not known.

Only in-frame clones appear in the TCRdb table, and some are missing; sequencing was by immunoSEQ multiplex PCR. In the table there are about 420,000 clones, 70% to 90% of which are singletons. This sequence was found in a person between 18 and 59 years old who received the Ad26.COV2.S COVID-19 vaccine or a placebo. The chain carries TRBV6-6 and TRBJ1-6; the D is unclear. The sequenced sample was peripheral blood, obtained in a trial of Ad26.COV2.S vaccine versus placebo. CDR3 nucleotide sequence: TGTGCCAGCACTAGGGCTTTAGACGGGCCCTATTCACCCCTCCACTTT. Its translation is CASTRALDGPYSPLHF.